This TCR beta chain is drawn from a study of blood T cells in healthy people across ages. Study findings and constraints: Older age coincided with a roughly linear decline in TCR beta diversity per million T cells.

It was with a sample-barcoded 5' primer and a J-beta primer mix that a second PCR of roughly 7 to 12 cycles was run. MiXCR, applied by TCRdb to the 5' RACE reads, yields one record per CDR3 protein. The sample includes hundreds of thousands of distinct CDR3 sequences, more than 25% seen only once; the top ten take around 3%. The ends lost 4 bases at V and 8 bases at J; junction bases unmatched: 7. There are 14 residues in the CDR3. Germline V lookup: CDR1 SNHLY, CDR2 FYNNEI. Concerning this clonotype itself: Its antigen is unidentified.

Separately, the same data were catalogued under a study of T cells of mothers and their children. From that report: Per child, roughly 3 million TCR beta CDR3 reads were obtained, against over 9.5 million per mother. For unrelated pairs as for related ones, thymic selection shapes TCR recombination output similarly.

The receptor was derived from a boy aged 10-17 years in good health. The chain recombines TRBV2 with TRBJ1-4, with 7 bases that match TRBD1. The sequenced sample was blood. CDR3 nucleotides: TGTGCCAGCAGTGCGGGACAGCGAGGGGAAAAACTGTTTTTT. Residues: CASSAGQRGEKLFF.